This TCR beta chain was obtained from a study of blood T cell repertoires in COVID-19. Study-level background: Both acute and convalescent COVID-19 samples were obtained from the United States, Italy and Spain. Nucleic acid was either cDNA or gDNA, and it came from T cells, B-cell-depleted T cells, or PBMCs.

In the original workflow: Amplification from reference gene primers served as the basis for estimated nucleated cell counts. The data were produced by immunoSEQ multiplex PCR, yet TCRdb's version contains in-frame clones alone and is incomplete. Clonal size and the V and J genes are those of that table, whereas D and trimming came from the DNA. Here the sample spans 250,000 to 350,000 clones, around nine tenths being singletons. The germline V gene encodes CDR1 SGHDT and CDR2 YYEEEE. The CDR3 contains 15 residues. V was clipped by 4 bases and J by 0 bases; unmatched bases: 6. Sequenced: peripheral blood. The sequence was obtained from a woman aged 55 to 70 with acute or convalescent COVID-19. The gene calls are TRBV5-6 and TRBJ2-5; 7 bases fit TRBD2. The CDR3 sequence is CASSPGRLYQETQYF. The CDR3 coding sequence is TGTGCCAGCAGCCCCGGGAGGCTCTACCAAGAGACCCAGTACTTC.